This TCR beta chain comes out of a study of blood T cell repertoires in COVID-19. Study in general: Acute-phase and convalescent COVID-19 samples originated in the United States, Italy and Spain.

Authors' methods: Nucleated cell counts were estimated from reference gene primer amplification. This table comes from immunoSEQ multiplex PCR, and its TCRdb copy is limited to in-frame clones, with some not included. The V and J calls and clone size are taken from that table; D and trimming were inferred from the DNA. Of more than 200,000 clones in the sample, over 75% are singletons; the top ten hold 0.7%. The germline gives CDR1 LGHDT, CDR2 YNNKEL (reference sequence). CDR3 length: 22 residues. V lost 1 base, J lost 0 bases, and 20 bases stayed unmatched. This TCR was recovered from a human donor in a cohort sampled during active COVID-19. The specimen was peripheral blood. The chain joins TRBV3-1 (or the pseudogene TRBV3-2) to TRBJ1-5, with 8 positions matching TRBD1. CDR3 in amino acids: CASSQAAHRLQFGTGSNQPQHF. The CDR3 DNA sequence: TGTGCCAGCAGCCAAGCCGCCCACAGGTTACAATTCGGGACAGGTAGCAATCAGCCCCAGCATTTT.